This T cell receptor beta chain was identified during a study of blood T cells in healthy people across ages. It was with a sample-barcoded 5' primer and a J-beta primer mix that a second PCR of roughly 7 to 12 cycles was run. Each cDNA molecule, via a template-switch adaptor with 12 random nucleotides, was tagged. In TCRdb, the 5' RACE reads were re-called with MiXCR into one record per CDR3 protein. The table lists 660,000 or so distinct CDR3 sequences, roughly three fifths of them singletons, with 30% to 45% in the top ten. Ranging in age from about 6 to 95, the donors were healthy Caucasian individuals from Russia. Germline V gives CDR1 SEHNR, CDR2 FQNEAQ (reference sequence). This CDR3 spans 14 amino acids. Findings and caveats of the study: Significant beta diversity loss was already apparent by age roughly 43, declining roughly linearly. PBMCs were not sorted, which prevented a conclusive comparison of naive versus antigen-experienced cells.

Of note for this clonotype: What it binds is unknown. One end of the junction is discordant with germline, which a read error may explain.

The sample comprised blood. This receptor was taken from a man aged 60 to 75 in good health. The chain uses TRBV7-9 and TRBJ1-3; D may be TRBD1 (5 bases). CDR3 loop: CASSPGLSGNTIYF. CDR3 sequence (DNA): TGCGCCAGCAGCCCAGGGCTATCGGGAAACACCATATATTTT. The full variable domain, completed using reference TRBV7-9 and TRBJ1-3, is DTGVSQNPRHKITKRGQNVTFRCDPISEHNRLYWYRQTLGQGPEFLTYFQNEAQLEKSRLLSDRFSAERPKGSFSTLEIQRTEQGDSAMYLCASSPGLSGNTIYFGEGSWLTVV.